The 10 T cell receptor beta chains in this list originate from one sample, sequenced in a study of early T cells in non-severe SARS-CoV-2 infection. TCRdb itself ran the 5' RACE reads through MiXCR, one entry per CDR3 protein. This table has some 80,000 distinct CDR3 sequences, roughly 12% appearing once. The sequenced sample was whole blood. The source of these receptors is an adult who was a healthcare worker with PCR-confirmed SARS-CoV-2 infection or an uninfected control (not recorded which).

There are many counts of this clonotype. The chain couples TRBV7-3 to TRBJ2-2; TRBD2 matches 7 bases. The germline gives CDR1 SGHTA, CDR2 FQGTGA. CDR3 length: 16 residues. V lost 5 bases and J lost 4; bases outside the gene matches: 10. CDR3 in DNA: TGTGCCAGCAGCCCATCCAAGGTAGCGGGCACCGGGGAGCTGTTTTTT. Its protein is CASSPSKVAGTGELFF.

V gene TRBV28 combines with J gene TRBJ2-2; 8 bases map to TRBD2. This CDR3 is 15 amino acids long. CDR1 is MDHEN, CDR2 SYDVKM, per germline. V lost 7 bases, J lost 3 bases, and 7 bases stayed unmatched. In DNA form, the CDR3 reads TGTGCCAGCACCGGAGCGGGGGCAGACACCGGGGAGCTGTTTTTT. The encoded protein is CASTGAGADTGELFF. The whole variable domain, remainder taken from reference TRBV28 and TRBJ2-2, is DVKVTQSSRYLVKRTGEKVFLECVQDMDHENMFWYRQDPGLGLRLIYFSYDVKMKEKGDIPEGYSVSREKKERFSLILESASTNQTSMYLCASTGAGADTGELFFGEGSRLTVL.

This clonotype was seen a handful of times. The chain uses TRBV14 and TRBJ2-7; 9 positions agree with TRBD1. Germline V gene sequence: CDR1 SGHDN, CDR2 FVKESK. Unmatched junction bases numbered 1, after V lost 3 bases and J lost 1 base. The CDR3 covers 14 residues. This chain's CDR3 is CASSQGQGSYEQYF. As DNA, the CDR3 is TGTGCCAGCAGCCAGGGACAGGGTTCCTACGAGCAGTACTTC.

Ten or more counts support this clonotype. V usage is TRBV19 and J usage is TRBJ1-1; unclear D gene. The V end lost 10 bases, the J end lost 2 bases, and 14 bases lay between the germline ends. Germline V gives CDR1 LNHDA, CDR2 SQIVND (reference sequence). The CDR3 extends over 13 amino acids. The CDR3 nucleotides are TGTGCCATTAACCACGAAGAAAACACTGAAGCTTTCTTT. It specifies CAINHEENTEAFF. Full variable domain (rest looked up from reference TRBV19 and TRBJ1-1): DGGITQSPKYLFRKEGQNVTLSCEQNLNHDAMYWYRQDPGQGLRLIYYSQIVNDFQKGDIAEGYSVSREKKESFPLTVTSAQKNPTAFYLCAINHEENTEAFFGQGTRLTVV.

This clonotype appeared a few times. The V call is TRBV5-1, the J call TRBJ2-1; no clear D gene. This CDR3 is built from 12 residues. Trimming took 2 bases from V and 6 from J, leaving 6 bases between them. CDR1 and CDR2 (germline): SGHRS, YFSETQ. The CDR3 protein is CASSFPSNEQFF. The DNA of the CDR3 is TGCGCCAGCAGCTTTCCCTCCAATGAGCAGTTCTTC. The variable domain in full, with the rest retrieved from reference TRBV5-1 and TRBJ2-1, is KAGVTQTPRYLIKTRGQQVTLSCSPISGHRSVSWYQQTPGQGLQFLFEYFSETQRNKGNFPGRFSGRQFSNSRSEMNVSTLELGDSALYLCASSFPSNEQFFGPGTRLTVL.

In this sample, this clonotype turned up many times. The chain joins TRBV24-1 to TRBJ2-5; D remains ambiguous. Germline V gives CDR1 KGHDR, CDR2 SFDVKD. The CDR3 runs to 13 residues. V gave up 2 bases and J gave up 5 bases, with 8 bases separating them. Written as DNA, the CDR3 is TGTGCCACCAGTGATTCCAGGTGGGAGACCCAGTACTTC. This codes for CATSDSRWETQYF.

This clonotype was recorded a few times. Here the CDR3 DNA reads TGTGCCAGCAGCCCTCTAGCGGGAGGTTCCACAGATACGCAGTATTTT. Protein product: CASSPLAGGSTDTQYF. The chain is built from TRBV7-2 and TRBJ2-3; 11 positions agree with TRBD2. Germline values: CDR1 SGHTA, CDR2 FQGNSA. The CDR3 has 16 amino acids. V lost 5 bases, J lost 2 bases, and 6 bases stayed unmatched.

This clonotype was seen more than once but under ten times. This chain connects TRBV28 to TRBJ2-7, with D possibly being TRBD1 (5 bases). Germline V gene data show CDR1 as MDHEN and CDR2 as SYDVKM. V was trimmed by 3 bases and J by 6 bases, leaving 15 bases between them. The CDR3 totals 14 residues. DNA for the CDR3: TGTGCCAGCAGTTTGTGGGGCGCCGCTGGCGAGCAGTACTTC. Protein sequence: CASSLWGAAGEQYF.

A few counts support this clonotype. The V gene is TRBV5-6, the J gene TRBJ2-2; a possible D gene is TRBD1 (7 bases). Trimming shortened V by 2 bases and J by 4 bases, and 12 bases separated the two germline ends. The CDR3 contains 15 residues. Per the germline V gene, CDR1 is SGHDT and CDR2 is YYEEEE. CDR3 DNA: TGTGCCAGCAGCTTCAGTCAGGGGGGCACCGGGGAGCTGTTTTTT. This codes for CASSFSQGGTGELFF.

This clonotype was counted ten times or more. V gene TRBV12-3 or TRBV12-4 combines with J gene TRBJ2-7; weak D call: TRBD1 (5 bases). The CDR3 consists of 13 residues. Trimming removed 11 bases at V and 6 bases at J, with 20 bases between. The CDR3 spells CAVAKGDSGEQYF. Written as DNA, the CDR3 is TGTGCCGTAGCTAAAGGGGATTCGGGCGAGCAGTACTTC.